Listed below are T cell receptor beta chains from one sample, sequenced in a study of blood T cell repertoires in COVID-19. Sequencing used immunoSEQ multiplex PCR; TCRdb keeps in-frame clones, though not all of them. The sample lists about 340,000 clones; about 90% were seen once. The material sequenced was peripheral blood. Every receptor here comes from a woman aged 18-35 years who had recovered from COVID-19. CDR3s include the opening cysteine and the closing phenylalanine or tryptophan. D genes are given only for firm matches. Rows give clone size only sometimes, using once, few, many, or a class for an expanded clone.

TRBJ2-1	TRBV7-8	-	-	CASSLRSLDAQFF	TGTGCCAGCAGCTTAAGATCCCTAGACGCGCAGTTCTTC
TRBJ1-2	TRBV19	TRBD1	-	CASSSGTGGVLTYGYTF	TGTGCCAGTAGTTCCGGGACAGGGGGCGTCCTAACTTATGGCTACACCTTC
TRBJ2-5	TRBV4-1	TRBD1	-	CASSQERIGDRRRETQYF	TGCGCCAGCAGCCAAGAACGTATTGGGGACAGGCGGAGGGAGACCCAGTACTTC
TRBJ2-3	TRBV24-1	TRBD1	-	CATRDRFTDTQYF	TGTGCCACCAGGGACAGGTTCACAGATACGCAGTATTTT
TRBJ2-3	TRBV6-1	TRBD2	once	CASSERSGRGSDTQYF	TGTGCCAGCAGTGAGAGGAGCGGGAGAGGTTCAGATACGCAGTATTTT
TRBJ2-1	TRBV5-1	TRBD2	few	CASSLALGGVGGYNEQFF	TGCGCCAGCAGCTTGGCCCTTGGTGGCGTGGGGGGGTACAATGAGCAGTTCTTC
TRBJ2-1	TRBV5-8	TRBD2	-	CASSLAWTSGSYNEQFF	TGTGCCAGCAGCTTGGCCTGGACTAGCGGGTCGTACAATGAGCAGTTCTTC
TRBJ1-2	TRBV7-2	-	-	CASSDSQGTWGYTF	TGTGCCAGCAGTGATTCCCAGGGAACGTGGGGCTACACCTTC
TRBJ2-5	TRBV11-3	-	-	CASSTDGETQYF	TGTGCCAGCAGCACCGACGGGGAGACCCAGTACTTC
TRBJ2-5	TRBV5-6	TRBD2	once	CASSFSGRAQETQYF	TGTGCCAGCAGCTTCAGCGGGAGGGCCCAAGAGACCCAGTACTTC
TRBJ2-1	TRBV9	TRBD2	-	CASSVGQFSGSSYNEQFF	TGTGCCAGCAGCGTAGGCCAATTTAGCGGGAGCTCCTACAATGAGCAGTTCTTC
TRBJ2-1	TRBV5-4	-	-	CASSFQGYYNEQFF	TGTGCCAGCAGCTTTCAGGGGTATTACAATGAGCAGTTCTTC
TRBJ2-3	TRBV5-1	TRBD2	-	CASSLGLAGVADTQYF	TGCGCCAGCAGCTTGGGGCTAGCGGGAGTCGCAGATACGCAGTATTTT
TRBJ2-2	TRBV19	-	-	CASRGATENTGELFF	TGTGCCAGCCGTGGGGCTACCGAGAACACCGGGGAGCTGTTTTTT
TRBJ1-1	TRBV10-3	TRBD1	once	CAISEPGQVNTEAFF	TGTGCCATCAGTGAGCCGGGACAGGTTAACACTGAAGCTTTCTTT
TRBJ2-1	TRBV5-6	TRBD2	-	CASSKWSGSFNEQFF	TGTGCCAGCAGCAAGTGGAGCGGGAGCTTCAATGAGCAGTTCTTC
TRBJ2-1	TRBV13	TRBD2	-	CASRPEKRGGEQFF	TGTGCCAGCAGGCCCGAGAAGCGGGGAGGTGAGCAGTTCTTC
TRBJ2-1	TRBV10-3	TRBD2	-	CAIAGENNEQFF	TGTGCCATTGCGGGGGAAAACAATGAGCAGTTCTTC
TRBJ1-1	TRBV27	TRBD1	-	CASSKQGARNTEAFF	TGTGCCAGCAGTAAACAGGGGGCGCGTAACACTGAAGCTTTCTTT
TRBJ2-5	TRBV2	-	-	CASTRGSRQETQYF	TGTGCCAGCACGCGTGGGAGCCGTCAAGAGACCCAGTACTTC
TRBJ2-1	TRBV5-5	-	-	CASSLVYNEQFF	TGTGCCAGCAGCTTGGTATACAATGAGCAGTTCTTC
TRBJ2-1	TRBV9	TRBD2	-	CASSGTSGSYNEQFF	TGTGCCAGCAGCGGGACTAGCGGGAGCTACAATGAGCAGTTCTTC
TRBJ1-2	TRBV7-8	-	-	CASSRRVVGAEGYTF	TGTGCCAGCAGCAGACGCGTCGTAGGGGCAGAAGGCTACACCTTC